In its sample, the clone carrying this T cell receptor beta chain was seen many times. The antigen is undetermined. Regarding time point: newly diagnosed GD, antithyroid drugs for less than 3 months. TCR sequences were obtained from RNA taken from PBMCs. The record originates from a study of regulatory T cells in long-lasting Graves disease. General study points: Newly diagnosed patients shared 1,000 or so public clonotypes; persistent patients shared 2,500 to 3,000.

CDR1 is GTSNPN, CDR2 SVGIG, per germline (reference sequence). The CDR3 extends over 13 amino acids. Relying on iRepertoire HTBI primers and Arm-PCR of CDR3 regions, the team built TCR beta libraries. A single record per CDR3 protein comes from TCRdb applying MiXCR to the multiplex PCR reads. The sample shows 440,000 or so distinct CDR3 sequences, under 15% of them seen only once. This sample also belongs to another study, concerning T cells in Graves' hyperthyroidism and ophthalmopathy.

V and J are TRBV30 and TRBJ2-5; 10 positions agree with TRBD1. With the DNA end fitting TRBJ2-1 better, the J assignment may be wrong. Sequencing was performed on peripheral blood mononuclear cells (PBMCs), taken at new diagnosis, from a patient treated with antithyroid drugs. This clonotype originated in a woman aged 25 to 45 with Graves disease. The CDR3 coding sequence is TGTGCCACTTCAGGACAGGGGGGGAATGAGCAGTTCTTC. Translated: CATSGQGGNEQFF.